This T cell receptor beta chain emerged from a study of chemoradiotherapy in HPV16-positive cancers. Overall study: A couple of HPV16-positive patients' cells yielded candidate HPV-specific clones and common motifs. Study conclusions and caveats: Candidate HPV-specific clones and E7-related TCR motifs grew in tumor during treatment. For HPV16-positive patients, expanding HPV-responsive T cells associated with longer recurrence-free survival.

CDR1 and CDR2 (germline): LNHDA, SQIVND (reference sequence). Deletions cut 3 bases from V and 3 bases from J, with 6 bases between. CDR3 length equals 12 residues. Using immunoSEQ multiplex PCR, the repertoire was profiled, and TCRdb retains in-frame clones only, with some absent. The sample records about 7,400 clones, about 80% being singletons. A note on this clone: The antigen remains undetermined.

Over chemoradiotherapy, repertoires were sampled more than once. Collection of the sample occurred from a patient who underwent chemoradiotherapy. This receptor was obtained from a human donor with HPV-associated anogenital cancer. The rearrangement uses TRBV19 and TRBJ2-7; no definite D call. CDR3 protein: CASSIPGYEQYF. For the CDR3, the DNA is TGTGCCAGTAGTATCCCGGGCTACGAGCAGTACTTC.